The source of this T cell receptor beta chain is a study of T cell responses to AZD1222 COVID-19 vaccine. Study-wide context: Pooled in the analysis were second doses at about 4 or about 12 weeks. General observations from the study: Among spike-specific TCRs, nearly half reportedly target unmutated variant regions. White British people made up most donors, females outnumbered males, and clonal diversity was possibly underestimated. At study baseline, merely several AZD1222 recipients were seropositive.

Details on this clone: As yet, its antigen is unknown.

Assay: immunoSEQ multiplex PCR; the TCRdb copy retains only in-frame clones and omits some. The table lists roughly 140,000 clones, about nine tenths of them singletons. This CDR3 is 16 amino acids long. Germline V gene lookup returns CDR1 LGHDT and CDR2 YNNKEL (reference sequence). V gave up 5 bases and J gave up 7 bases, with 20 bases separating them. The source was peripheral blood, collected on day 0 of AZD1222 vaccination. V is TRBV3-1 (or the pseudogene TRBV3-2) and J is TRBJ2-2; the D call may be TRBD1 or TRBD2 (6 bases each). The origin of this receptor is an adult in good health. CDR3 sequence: CASSVGGGGLGGELFF. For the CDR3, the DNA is TGTGCCAGCAGCGTCGGGGGCGGCGGGCTTGGCGGGGAGCTGTTTTTT.